This TCR beta chain was documented in a study of shared clonotypes between healthy human individuals. This CDR3 has 18 amino acids. Germline V CDR1 and CDR2: SGHRS, YFSETQ. With 2 bases clipped from V and 2 bases from J, the junction kept 7 bases outside the gene matches. TCRdb keeps only in-frame clones here, not all; method: immunoSEQ multiplex PCR. Here the sample spans more than 1,200,000 clones, 97% to 99% being singletons. Comments on this clone: Its cognate antigen is unknown.

Whole-study results and caveats: Despite large depth, sorted-subset datasets appeared incompletely sequenced. The sole specimen, blood, was sampled, and tissue repertoires likely differ.

The CD4+ fraction was divided into a CD45RA+ naive subset and a CD45RA-negative memory subset. The rearrangement links TRBV5-1 to TRBJ2-1; TRBD2 aligns across 13 bases. The sequenced material came from naive CD4+ T cells sorted from blood. Described subset: CD45RA+ positively selected. The TCR was taken from a man aged 30 to 39 in good health. CDR3 sequence: CASSLGGTSGTPYNEQFF. In nucleotides, the CDR3 is TGCGCCAGCAGCTTAGGTGGGACTAGCGGGACCCCCTACAATGAGCAGTTCTTC.